Sequencing of this T cell receptor beta chain was carried out in a study of monozygotic twins with cystic fibrosis. J was trimmed by 6 bases and V by 2 bases; bases with no gene match: 7. The CDR3 is 14 residues long. The germline V gene has CDR1 LGHNA and CDR2 YSLEER. Worth noting for this clone: Its antigen remains unknown.

Sequencing was performed with immunoSEQ multiplex PCR; in TCRdb, only in-frame clones are kept and a portion is missing. In the table there are about 19,000 clones, approximately 97% of which are singletons. Findings and limits, study-wide: Co-twins had the most similar V usage for 13 of 16 pairs, J for 8. Monozygotic CF twin pairs shared significantly more nucleotide-identical clonotypes than unrelated CF individuals did.

The receptor comes from a woman in her 30s with cystic fibrosis. Sequencing input: blood. The chain joins TRBV4-3 to TRBJ2-7; 7 bases align to TRBD1. In nucleotides, the CDR3 is TGCGCCAGCAGCCAACGACCGACAGGGCGCGAGCAGTACTTC. Encoded protein: CASSQRPTGREQYF.